This T cell receptor beta chain stems from a study of blood T cell repertoires in COVID-19. Study-wide background: PBMCs, B-cell-depleted T cells, or T cells provided the cDNA or gDNA that made up the material.

Data came from immunoSEQ multiplex PCR; TCRdb stores just in-frame clones and leaves some out. The sample comprises some 200,000 clones, around 90% of which are singletons, and 0.5% to 0.55% rests with the top ten. V was trimmed by 6 bases and J by 5 bases, leaving 16 bases between them. The length of the CDR3 is 14 residues. Germline lookup yields CDR1 LNHDA and CDR2 SQIVND (reference sequence). The sequenced sample was peripheral blood. The genes are TRBV19 and TRBJ1-2; D is perhaps TRBD1 (5 bases). The sequence came from a man aged 45 to 65 with acute or convalescent COVID-19. Here the CDR3 reads CASRMSGGGYGYTF. In DNA, the CDR3 is TGTGCCAGTAGGATGAGCGGGGGAGGTTATGGCTACACCTTC. The complete variable domain, with remaining parts taken from reference TRBV19 and TRBJ1-2, reads DGGITQSPKYLFRKEGQNVTLSCEQNLNHDAMYWYRQDPGQGLRLIYYSQIVNDFQKGDIAEGYSVSREKKESFPLTVTSAQKNPTAFYLCASRMSGGGYGYTFGSGTRLTVV.